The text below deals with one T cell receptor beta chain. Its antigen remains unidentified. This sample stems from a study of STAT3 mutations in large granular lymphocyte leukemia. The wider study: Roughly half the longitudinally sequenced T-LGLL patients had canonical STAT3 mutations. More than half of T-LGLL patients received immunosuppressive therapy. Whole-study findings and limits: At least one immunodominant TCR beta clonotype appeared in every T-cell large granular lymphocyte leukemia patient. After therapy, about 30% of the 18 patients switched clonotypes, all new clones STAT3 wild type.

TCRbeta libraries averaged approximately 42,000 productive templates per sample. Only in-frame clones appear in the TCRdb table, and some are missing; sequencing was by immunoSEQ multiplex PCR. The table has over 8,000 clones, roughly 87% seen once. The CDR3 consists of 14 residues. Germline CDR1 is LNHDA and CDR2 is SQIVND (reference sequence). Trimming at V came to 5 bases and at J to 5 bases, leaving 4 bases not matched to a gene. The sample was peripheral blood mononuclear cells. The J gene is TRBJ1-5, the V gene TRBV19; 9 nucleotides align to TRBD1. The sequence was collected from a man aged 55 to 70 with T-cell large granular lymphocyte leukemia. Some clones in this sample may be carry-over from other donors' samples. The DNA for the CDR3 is TGTGCCAGTAGTGTGACAGGGGGACATCAGCCCCAGCATTTT. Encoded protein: CASSVTGGHQPQHF.